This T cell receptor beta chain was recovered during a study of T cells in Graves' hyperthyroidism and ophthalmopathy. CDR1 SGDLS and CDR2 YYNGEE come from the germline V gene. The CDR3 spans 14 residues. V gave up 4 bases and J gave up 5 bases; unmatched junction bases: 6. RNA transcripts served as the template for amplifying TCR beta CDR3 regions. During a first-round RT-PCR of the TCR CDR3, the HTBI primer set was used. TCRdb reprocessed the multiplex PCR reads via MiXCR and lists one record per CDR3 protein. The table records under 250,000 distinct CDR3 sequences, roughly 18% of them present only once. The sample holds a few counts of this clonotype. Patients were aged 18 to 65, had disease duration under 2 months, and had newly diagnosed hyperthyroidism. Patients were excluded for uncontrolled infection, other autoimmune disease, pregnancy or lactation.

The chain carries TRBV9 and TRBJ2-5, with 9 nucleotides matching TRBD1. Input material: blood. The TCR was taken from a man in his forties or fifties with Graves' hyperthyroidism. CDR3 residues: CASSQGQGQETQYF. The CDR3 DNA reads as TGTGCCAGCAGCCAGGGACAGGGTCAGGAGACCCAGTACTTC.